One T cell receptor beta chain is described in this entry. Its cognate antigen is unknown. This same CDR3 is encoded by further DNA sequences in the sample. The data belong to a study of siplizumab effects on memory and regulatory T cells. The study's findings and limits: It was not possible to assign a naive or memory phenotype to roughly 80-97% of proliferating CD4+ or CD8+ clones.

Germline CDR1 SEHNR, CDR2 FQNEAQ (reference sequence). The CDR3 runs to 13 residues. V was trimmed by 2 bases and J by 0 bases, leaving 5 bases between them. Assays captured 95,000 to 100,000 TCR templates per sample. Assay: immunoSEQ multiplex PCR; the TCRdb copy retains only in-frame clones and omits some. The profile covers tens of thousands of clones, with roughly 89% appearing a single time and roughly 30% taken by the ten largest. The source is a human donor in good health. The material sequenced was CD8+ T cells sorted from blood. The chain uses TRBV7-9 and TRBJ2-7, with D unresolved. The CDR3 DNA reads TGTGCCAGCAGCTTACCCGCCTCCTACGAGCAGTACTTC. Protein product: CASSLPASYEQYF.